The rows below give T cell receptor beta chains drawn from one sample of a study of beta chain features in type 1 diabetes. The table came from immunoSEQ multiplex PCR; TCRdb's copy has only in-frame clones and leaves some out. Of fewer than 350,000 clones listed, over 12% are singletons. Sequencing was carried out using naive CD4+ T cells from blood. These receptors all come from a man younger than 35 with type 1 diabetes. Each CDR3 is given without its conserved first and last residue. Each record gives: V gene, J gene, CDR3 protein.

TRBV7-2	TRBJ2-3	ASSLDSAERDTQY
TRBV13	TRBJ2-1	ASSSGEGRSRYNEQF
TRBV27	TRBJ2-7	ASSLGRNYEQY
TRBV29-1	TRBJ2-1	SVPGTTYNEQF
TRBV19	TRBJ1-2	ASSSSLLRFGYT
TRBV7-9	TRBJ2-7	ASSSKGGQGYEQY
TRBV7-2	TRBJ2-3	ASSLAQGTPKY
TRBV18	TRBJ2-7	ASSPPGRAGYEQY
TRBV28	TRBJ2-7	ASSFEEQAQY
TRBV10-2	TRBJ1-6	ASTDRGHNSPLH
TRBV18	TRBJ2-3	ASSPEFAGTQY
TRBV2	TRBJ2-1	ASSVLAGDFNEQF
TRBV30	TRBJ1-3	AWGPEGNTIY
TRBV4-1	TRBJ2-5	ASSQESWTSGGAVSETQY
TRBV19	TRBJ1-1	ASSIQTGDEAF
TRBV7-2	TRBJ2-7	ASSSATGPSYEQY
TRBV10-3	TRBJ2-7	AISESLGASSYEQY
TRBV30	TRBJ1-4	AWSGNEKLF
TRBV7-2	TRBJ2-5	ASSFGSSRKLETQY
TRBV28	TRBJ2-7	ASRRQGATYEQY
TRBV5-1	TRBJ2-5	ASSLGTKETQY
TRBV18	TRBJ1-1	ASSPLGPENTEAF
TRBV30	TRBJ1-2	AGQTGDNYGYT
TRBV5-1	TRBJ2-1	ASSLGVAGGPARYNEQF
TRBV6-6	TRBJ1-1	ASSYRGSTEAF
TRBV7-9	TRBJ1-2	ASSLVDGGYT
TRBV4-3	TRBJ2-7	ASSQGVAGGPYEQY
TRBV14	TRBJ2-7	ASSQDMGRGKYEQY
TRBV5-6	TRBJ2-7	ASSPPTGTGSSYEQY
TRBV11-2	TRBJ1-1	ASSWAKNTEAF
TRBV27	TRBJ1-2	ASSRGLGGYGYT
TRBV6-5	TRBJ1-1	ASSYGGTNTEAF
TRBV6-6	TRBJ1-1	ASSPHGTNTEAF
TRBV27	TRBJ2-7	ASSLGTTSGPYEQY
TRBV28	TRBJ2-5	ASSSRLAGGVEKETQY
TRBV5-5	TRBJ2-7	ASSQQTEAYEQY
TRBV20-1	TRBJ2-2	SASFGGELF
TRBV19	TRBJ2-7	ASSIQTDSYEQY
TRBV4-3	TRBJ2-1	ASSQDLAGGVYNEQF
TRBV29-1	TRBJ1-2	SVDRTGETRRGYT
TRBV5-4	TRBJ2-1	ASSLRDPGLRLNYNEQF
TRBV13	TRBJ2-1	ASSSRGVSYNEQF
TRBV7-9	TRBJ1-4	ASSLVGATNEKLF
TRBV19	TRBJ2-1	ASSNAGTSGRHEQF
TRBV5-1	TRBJ2-3	ASSLGPGDTQY
TRBV18	TRBJ2-3	ASSPYPGAPASTDTQY
TRBV7-2	TRBJ2-5	ASSQLTLGGGWN
TRBV7-2	TRBJ2-5	ASSPASTKQTQY
TRBV9	TRBJ2-5	ASSAPGQGGTQY
TRBV4-2	TRBJ2-1	ASSQERGNYNEQF